Each of the 29 T cell receptor beta chains below was sequenced from the same sample in a study of blood T cell repertoires in COVID-19 (dated by TCRdb to the early 2020s). Receptors were amplified or captured by the immunoSEQ multiplex PCR assay. The source is immuneACCESS, and TCRdb retained only in-frame sequences with V and J called. Part of the clones is not carried over; for the studies checked, unresolved V genes explain less than half of this, and the remainder is unexplained. This sample is represented by around 130,000 clones; over 70% of them were singletons. The ten largest clones represent about 18% of the sample. What was sequenced was peripheral blood. The receptors come from a man older than 75 with acute or convalescent COVID-19.

The chain combines TRBV21-1 with TRBJ2-1; the table's D call, TRBD2, was not checked against the DNA. TRBV21-1 is classified as a pseudogene. The CDR3 runs to 16 residues. In nucleotides, the CDR3 is TGTGCCAGCAGACGGGACTGGCGGGGGCTTTACAATGAGCAGTTCTTC. Its translation is CASRRDWRGLYNEQFF.

The J gene is TRBJ1-6, the V gene TRBV11-1; 7 nucleotides align to TRBD1. This CDR3 contains 14 residues. The V gene's germline CDR1 is SGHAT and CDR2 FQDESV (reference sequence). Trimming cost V 3 bases and J 9 bases; bases outside gene matches: 5. The CDR3 is CASSFGRGFSPLHF. Here the CDR3 DNA reads TGTGCCAGCAGCTTTGGCAGGGGGTTTTCACCCCTCCACTTT. The full variable domain, its missing parts supplied by reference TRBV11-1 and TRBJ1-6, is EAEVAQSPRYKITEKSQAVAFWCDPISGHATLYWYRQILGQGPELLVQFQDESVVDDSQLPKDRFSAERLKGVDSTLKIQPAELGDSAMYLCASSFGRGFSPLHFGNGTRLTVT.

The chain carries TRBV29-1 and TRBJ1-5; the match to TRBD1 covers 12 bases. Germline V gives CDR1 SQVTM, CDR2 ANQGSEA. The CDR3 totals 13 residues. The V gene end was trimmed by 6 bases and the J gene end by 6 bases; junction bases not matched to a gene: 3. The CDR3 region is CSVGTGGSQPQHF. The CDR3 DNA follows: TGCAGCGTAGGGACAGGGGGCAGTCAGCCCCAGCATTTT.

This clone was counted once. The V call is TRBV30, the J call TRBJ1-3; no clear D. With 0 bases removed from V and 3 bases from J, the gap between germline ends came to 12 bases. Germline CDR1 and CDR2: GTSNPN and SVGIG (reference sequence). This CDR3 has 15 residues. For the CDR3, the DNA is TGTGCCTGGAGTGTATTCGGAGGACTTGGAAACACCATATATTTT. This translates into CAWSVFGGLGNTIYF.

Concerning this clone itself: Other DNA sequences from this sample encode an identical CDR3 as well. The rearrangement links TRBV29-1 to TRBJ2-1; 7 bases are a match to TRBD1. CDR1 SQVTM and CDR2 ANQGSEA come from the germline V gene. The CDR3 loop spans 14 amino acids. CDR3 region: CSVLDRSSYNEQFF. The CDR3 DNA reads as TGCAGTGTTTTGGACAGGAGCTCCTACAATGAGCAGTTCTTC.

This clone was detected once. The gene calls are TRBV11-2 and TRBJ1-1; no clear D. This CDR3 has 15 residues. The germline CDR1 and CDR2 sequences are SGHAT and FQNNGV. The V gene lost 0 bases and the J gene lost 2 bases, with 10 bases spanning the gap. CDR3 in amino acids: CASSLDPSSNTEAFF. In nucleotides, the CDR3 is TGTGCCAGCAGCTTAGATCCTTCCAGTAACACTGAAGCTTTCTTT.

This sequence joins TRBV7-2 and TRBJ2-7; 9 bases are a match to TRBD1. The trim removed 7 bases at V and 4 bases at J, leaving 8 bases unmatched. CDR3 size: 14 residues. Germline CDR1 SGHTA, CDR2 FQGNSA. The CDR3 DNA follows: TGTGCCAGCACTCAAGGGGGACAGGGATACGAGCAGTACTTC. Protein sequence: CASTQGGQGYEQYF.

The J gene is TRBJ2-1, the V gene TRBV6-5; the match to TRBD1 covers 11 bases. Trimming cost V 7 bases and J 1 base; bases outside gene matches: 3. Germline assignment: CDR1 MNHEY and CDR2 SVGAGI. The CDR3 contains 15 residues. CDR3 sequence: CASKGDRGSYNEQFF. Written as DNA, the CDR3 is TGTGCCAGCAAAGGGGACAGGGGGTCCTACAATGAGCAGTTCTTC.

The rearrangement links TRBV24-1 to TRBJ2-1; maybe TRBD1 (7 bases). In germline, CDR1 is KGHDR, CDR2 SFDVKD. This CDR3 is built from 12 residues. Trimming removed 9 bases from V and 8 bases from J, with 13 bases in between. In DNA, the CDR3 is TGTGCCACCGAGGGGGCGGGGTATGAGCAGTTCTTC. Translated, it gives CATEGAGYEQFF.

The chain is built from TRBV11-3 and TRBJ2-5; D gene unclear. CDR1 is SGHNT, CDR2 YENEEA, per germline. V lost 0 bases and J 5 bases, leaving 7 bases between the germline ends. The length of the CDR3 is 13 residues. The CDR3 region has the DNA TGTGCCAGCAGCTTAGAGAGAACGGAGACCCAGTACTTC. Translated: CASSLERTETQYF.

The genes are TRBV24-1 and TRBJ2-3; the D gene is possibly TRBD1 (6 bases). Deletions cut 0 bases from V and 3 bases from J, with 12 bases between. Germline V gives CDR1 KGHDR, CDR2 SFDVKD. The CDR3 covers 16 residues. CDR3 sequence (DNA): TGTGCCACCAGTGATTTGGGCAGGGGATCGACAGATACGCAGTATTTT. Its translation: CATSDLGRGSTDTQYF.

The chain joins TRBV15 to TRBJ2-7, with D perhaps TRBD1 (6 bases). Germline CDR1 LNHNV, CDR2 YYDKDF (reference sequence). The ends were cut back, 0 bases at V and 6 bases at J, with 9 bases in the middle. The CDR3 runs 13 residues. The CDR3 coding sequence is TGTGCCACCAGCAGAGATACAGGGTTCGAGCAGTACTTC. Protein product: CATSRDTGFEQYF.

CDR3 protein: CASSLVSGGNEQFF. In DNA form, the CDR3 reads TGTGCCAGCAGCTTAGTTAGCGGAGGGAATGAGCAGTTCTTC. The chain has TRBV7-2 and TRBJ2-1; possible D gene TRBD2, 6 bases. Germline lookup yields CDR1 SGHTA and CDR2 FQGNSA. V lost 1 base and J lost 7, with 11 bases in between. CDR3 length equals 14 residues.

J is TRBJ1-2 and V is TRBV5-1, with 7 bases matching TRBD1. The CDR3 has 14 residues. V gave up 0 bases and J gave up 3 bases; unmatched junction bases: 2. Germline CDR1 and CDR2: SGHRS and YFSETQ. The CDR3 DNA reads TGCGCCAGCAGCTTGGAGGGACAGTACTATGGCTACACCTTC. This sequence encodes CASSLEGQYYGYTF.

V gene TRBV7-2 combines with J gene TRBJ1-4; maybe TRBD1 (5 bases). The germline V gene has CDR1 SGHTA and CDR2 FQGNSA. The CDR3 is made up of 19 amino acids. V lost 3 bases and J lost 7, with 27 bases in between. CDR3 amino acids: CASSFQPLAAGQGGEKLFF. CDR3 sequence (DNA): TGTGCCAGCAGCTTTCAGCCCCTCGCGGCCGGGCAGGGTGGTGAAAAACTGTTTTTT.

As DNA, the CDR3 is TGTGCCAGCAGCGCCCAACCGGCGGATATCTCTGGAAACACCATATATTTT. This translates into CASSAQPADISGNTIYF. This chain uses TRBV9 with TRBJ1-3, with unresolved D. The CDR3 is 17 amino acids. Germline loops: CDR1 SGDLS, CDR2 YYNGEE. V shed 3 bases and J shed 0 bases, with 16 bases lying between them.

The chain combines TRBV7-2 with TRBJ1-5; TRBD1 agrees at 10 bases. This CDR3 has 15 amino acids. Per the germline V gene, CDR1 is SGHTA and CDR2 is FQGNSA. Germline trimming cut 5 bases from V and 6 bases from J; bases unmatched to any gene: 7. The CDR3 sequence: CASSPETGGSQPQHF. CDR3 sequence (DNA): TGTGCCAGCAGCCCCGAGACAGGGGGCAGTCAGCCCCAGCATTTT.

Written as DNA, the CDR3 is TGTGCCAGCAGGGCCAGTACCGGGGAGCTGTTTTTT. This gives the protein CASRASTGELFF. The V call is TRBV12-3 or TRBV12-4, the J call TRBJ2-2; D uncertain. This CDR3 has 12 residues. V was shortened by 6 bases and J by 5 bases, with 7 bases between the two germline ends.

This clone appeared once. This rearrangement joins TRBV10-3 to TRBJ1-2, with 8 bases lining up with TRBD1. J lost 7 bases, V lost 10 bases, and 20 bases had no gene match. The germline V gene has CDR1 ENHRY and CDR2 SYGVKD. This CDR3 has 16 residues. CDR3 DNA sequence: TGTGCCAGCTGGAATCATGACAGGGGTTCAAAAAGTGGCTACACCTTC. It codes for CASWNHDRGSKSGYTF.

This sequence joins TRBV25-1 and TRBJ2-1, with 10 positions matching TRBD2. CDR3 length equals 15 residues. J lost 7 bases, V lost 4 bases, and 7 bases had no gene match. Germline loops: CDR1 MGHDK, CDR2 SYGVNS. The DNA for the CDR3 is TGTGCCAGCAGTGTACAGCGGGGGGGATGGAATGAGCAGTTCTTC. Amino acids: CASSVQRGGWNEQFF. Looking up the rest from reference TRBV25-1 and TRBJ2-1 gives the full variable domain: EADIYQTPRYLVIGTGKKITLECSQTMGHDKMYWYQQDPGMELHLIHYSYGVNSTEKGDLSSESTVSRIRTEHFPLTLESARPSHTSQYLCASSVQRGGWNEQFFGPGTRLTVL.

The V gene is TRBV14, the J gene TRBJ2-7; TRBD2 matches 13 bases. With 3 bases clipped from V and 8 bases from J, the junction kept 7 bases outside the gene matches. Germline V gives CDR1 SGHDN, CDR2 FVKESK. This CDR3 is built from 15 residues. This chain's CDR3 is CASSQTSGGFVKQYF. Here the CDR3 DNA reads TGTGCCAGCAGCCAGACTAGCGGGGGGTTCGTAAAGCAGTACTTC.

V and J are TRBV30 and TRBJ1-6; no clear D gene. This CDR3 region has 16 residues. V dropped 4 bases and J dropped 0 bases, with 13 bases sitting between them. Germline V gene data show CDR1 as GTSNPN and CDR2 as SVGIG (reference sequence). CDR3 sequence reads: CAWTSMRSSYNSPLHF. The CDR3 DNA reads as TGTGCCTGGACCTCCATGCGGAGCTCCTATAATTCACCCCTCCACTTT.

V usage is TRBV7-2 and J usage is TRBJ2-7; possibly TRBD2 for D (6 bases). Trimming left V 4 bases short and J 4 bases short, with 14 bases between. Germline lookup yields CDR1 SGHTA and CDR2 FQGNSA. This CDR3 comprises 14 residues. This chain's CDR3 is CASSSGMGRYEQYF. In DNA, the CDR3 is TGTGCCAGCAGCTCAGGCATGGGGAGGTACGAGCAGTACTTC.

This clone was seen only once. This chain links TRBV3-1 (or the pseudogene TRBV3-2) with TRBJ1-1; D possibly corresponds to TRBD1 (5 bases). The V end lost 4 bases, the J end lost 0 bases, and 12 bases lay between the germline ends. This CDR3 has 15 residues. Per the germline V gene, CDR1 is LGHDT and CDR2 is YNNKEL (reference sequence). The CDR3 spells CASSLQGFMNTEAFF. For the CDR3, the DNA is TGTGCCAGCAGCCTTCAGGGATTTATGAACACTGAAGCTTTCTTT.

This chain connects TRBV11-2 to TRBJ2-5; no reliable D call. CDR3 length: 16 amino acids. Germline CDR1 SGHAT, CDR2 FQNNGV. V gave up 3 bases and J gave up 3 bases, with 17 bases separating them. Here the CDR3 reads CASSFAGSASEETQYF. CDR3 sequence (DNA): TGTGCCAGCAGCTTCGCAGGTTCAGCCTCGGAAGAGACCCAGTACTTC.

V gene TRBV4-3 combines with J gene TRBJ1-2, with a tentative D call TRBD1 (5 bases). The germline CDR1 and CDR2 sequences are LGHNA and YSLEER. The CDR3 runs to 15 residues. Trimming left V 2 bases short and J 4 bases short, with 14 bases between. CDR3 sequence: CASSQSQGYFYGYTF. CDR3 nucleotides: TGCGCCAGCAGCCAATCCCAGGGTTATTTCTATGGCTACACCTTC.

The chain has TRBV5-4 and TRBJ2-1, with 10 bases matching TRBD2. Trimming cost V 2 bases and J 7 bases; bases outside gene matches: 3. The CDR3 runs 14 residues. From germline, CDR1 is SGHNT and CDR2 YYREEE (reference sequence). In nucleotides, the CDR3 is TGTGCCAGCAGCTTAGCGGGGGGGACGAATGAGCAGTTCTTC. It is translated as CASSLAGGTNEQFF.

This clone was counted a single time. This sequence joins TRBV12-3 or TRBV12-4 and TRBJ1-4; D is unclear. This CDR3 spans 12 amino acids. Trimming pared 5 bases from V and 7 bases from J, leaving 8 bases between. CDR3 in amino acids: CASSPAGEKLFF. CDR3 in DNA: TGTGCCAGCAGTCCTGCCGGTGAAAAACTGTTTTTT.

The genes are TRBV4-3 and TRBJ2-3; weak D call: TRBD2 (5 bases). Germline CDR1 reads LGHNA; CDR2 reads YSLEER. The CDR3 is 14 residues long. The ends were cut back, 4 bases at V and 2 bases at J, with 10 bases in the middle. The CDR3 coding sequence is TGCGCCAGCAGCCTGCGGACTTACACAGATACGCAGTATTTT. Residues: CASSLRTYTDTQYF.